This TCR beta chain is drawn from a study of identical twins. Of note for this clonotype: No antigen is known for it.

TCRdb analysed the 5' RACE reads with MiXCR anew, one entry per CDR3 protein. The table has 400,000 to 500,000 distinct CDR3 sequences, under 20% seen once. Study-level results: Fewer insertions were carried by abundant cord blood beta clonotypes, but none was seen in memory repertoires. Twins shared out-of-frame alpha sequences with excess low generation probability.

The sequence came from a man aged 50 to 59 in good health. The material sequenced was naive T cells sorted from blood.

In DNA form, the CDR3 reads TGTACCAGCAGCTTTCCTGGGGGGATTTACAATGAGCAGTTCTTC. Amino acid sequence: CTSSFPGGIYNEQFF. The chain is built from TRBV7-2 and TRBJ2-1; possibly TRBD2 for D (6 bases). Trimming removed 3 bases from V and 4 bases from J, with 13 bases in between. The CDR3 length is 15 residues. Per germline, CDR1 SGHTA and CDR2 FQGNSA.